This T cell receptor (beta chain) was observed in a study of chemoradiotherapy in HPV16-positive cancers. At the level of the study: Candidate HPV-specific T-cell clones and common TCR motifs came from functional assays in a couple of HPV16-positive patients.

In its sample, this clone was seen a few times. The antigen is undetermined. The junction shows a germline mismatch at one end, possibly a read error. Germline V CDR1 and CDR2: SSHAT, FNYEAQ (reference sequence). This CDR3 region has 14 residues. Study-wide findings and caveats: Functional assays defining HPV-specific T cells used only a couple of HPV16-positive patients.

Libraries were prepared by immunoSEQ multiplex PCR; TCRdb keeps only in-frame clonotypes and omits some of them. This table has about 11,000 clones, about 77% appearing once. Over chemoradiotherapy, repertoires were sampled more than once. This sequence joins TRBV7-7 and TRBJ2-2; TRBD1 is a possible D gene (6 bases). The receptor comes from a human donor with HPV-associated anogenital cancer. Sampling was conducted from a patient who underwent chemoradiotherapy. The CDR3 sequence: CASSRTAGDGELFF. The CDR3 nucleotides are TGTGCTAGCAGCCGGACCGCAGGGGACGGGGAGCTGTTTTTT.